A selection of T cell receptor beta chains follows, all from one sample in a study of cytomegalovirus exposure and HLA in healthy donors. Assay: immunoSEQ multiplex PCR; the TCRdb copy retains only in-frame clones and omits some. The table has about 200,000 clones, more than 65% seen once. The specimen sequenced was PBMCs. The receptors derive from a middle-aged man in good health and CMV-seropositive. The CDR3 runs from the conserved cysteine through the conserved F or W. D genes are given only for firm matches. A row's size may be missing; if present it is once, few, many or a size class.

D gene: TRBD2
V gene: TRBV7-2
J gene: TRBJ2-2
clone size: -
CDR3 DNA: TGTGCCAGCAGCTTCCAAAGGACTAGCGGGAGTACGGGCGGGGAGCTGTTTTTT
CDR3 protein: CASSFQRTSGSTGGELFF

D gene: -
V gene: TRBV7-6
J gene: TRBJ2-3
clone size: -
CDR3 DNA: TGTGCCAGCAGGGGGGGATTGGGCACAGATACGCAGTATTTT
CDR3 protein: CASRGGLGTDTQYF

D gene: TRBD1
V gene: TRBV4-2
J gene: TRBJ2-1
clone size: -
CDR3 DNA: TGTGCCAGCAGCCCTGAACAGGGGCCGTGGAATGAGCAGTTCTTC
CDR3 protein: CASSPEQGPWNEQFF

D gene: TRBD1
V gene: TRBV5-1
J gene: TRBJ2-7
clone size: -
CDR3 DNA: TGCGCCAGCAGCTTGGTGACAGGGGGCGAGCAGTACTTC
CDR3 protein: CASSLVTGGEQYF

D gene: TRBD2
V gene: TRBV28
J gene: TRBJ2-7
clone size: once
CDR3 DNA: TGTGCCAGCAGTTTAAAGGCAGGGGGGAGCGCCGGGACTAGCCTCTACGAGCAGTACTTC
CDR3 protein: CASSLKAGGSAGTSLYEQYF

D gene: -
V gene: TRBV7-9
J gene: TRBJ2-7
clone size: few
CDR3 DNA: TGTGCCAGCAGCGGGGGGACAGCTCTCTCCGAGCAGTACTTC
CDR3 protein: CASSGGTALSEQYF

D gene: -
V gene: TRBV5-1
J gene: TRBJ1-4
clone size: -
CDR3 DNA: TGCGCCAGCAGCTTGGCCGGGGAAAAACTGTTTTTT
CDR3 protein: CASSLAGEKLFF

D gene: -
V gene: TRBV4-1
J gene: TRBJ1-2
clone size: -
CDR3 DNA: TGCGCCAGCAGCCAAGATTCGAACAGGCTAAACTATGGCTACACCTTC
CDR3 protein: CASSQDSNRLNYGYTF

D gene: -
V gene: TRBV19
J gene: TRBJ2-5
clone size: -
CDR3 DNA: TGTGCCAGTAGTTCTCTGGGGGAGGAAGAGACCCAGTACTTC
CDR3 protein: CASSSLGEEETQYF

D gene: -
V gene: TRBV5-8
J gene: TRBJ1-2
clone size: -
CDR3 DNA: TGTGCCAGCAGCTTGCAGGGATGGTCTAACTATGGCTACACCTTC
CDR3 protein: CASSLQGWSNYGYTF

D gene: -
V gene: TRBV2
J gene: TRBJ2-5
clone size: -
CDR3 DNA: TGTGCCAGCAGAGAGGACAGACAAGAGACCCAGTACTTC
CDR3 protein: CASREDRQETQYF

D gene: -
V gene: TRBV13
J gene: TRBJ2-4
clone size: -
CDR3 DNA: TGTGCCAGCACTCAAAGGGTCGGGGGAAACATTCAGTACTTC
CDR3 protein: CASTQRVGGNIQYF

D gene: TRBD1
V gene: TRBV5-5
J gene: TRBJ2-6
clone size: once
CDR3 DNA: TGTGCCAGCAGCATATACAGTCCCGGGACAGGGGCTGGGGCCAACGTCCTGACTTTC
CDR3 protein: CASSIYSPGTGAGANVLTF

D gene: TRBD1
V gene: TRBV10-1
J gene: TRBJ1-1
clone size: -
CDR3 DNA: TGCGCCAGCAGTGAGTCGAGACAGGGTAGAGCTTTCTTT
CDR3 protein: CASSESRQGRAFF